The present T cell receptor beta chain was sequenced within a study of radiotherapy plus CTLA-4 blockade in lung cancer. Study-level findings and limits: Radiotherapy with ipilimumab was followed by blood expansion of tumor-derived clones.

Trimming cost V 1 base and J 7 bases; bases outside gene matches: 2. The CDR3 sequence is 14 residues long. Germline CDR1 SGHAT, CDR2 FQNNGV. Sequenced by immunoSEQ multiplex PCR; TCRdb stores in-frame clones only, minus some. This table has about 68,000 clones, roughly 78% appearing once. In regard to this clone: Its target is unknown.

The sample here was peripheral blood, taken from a patient treated with radiotherapy plus ipilimumab. This sequence originates from a human donor with non-small cell lung cancer who had a complete response to radiotherapy plus ipilimumab. V gene TRBV11-2 combines with J gene TRBJ2-7, with TRBD2 matching 12 bases. This CDR3 reads CASSLAGLAGEQYV. The CDR3 nucleotides are TGTGCCAGCAGCTTAGCGGGACTAGCGGGTGAGCAGTACGTC.